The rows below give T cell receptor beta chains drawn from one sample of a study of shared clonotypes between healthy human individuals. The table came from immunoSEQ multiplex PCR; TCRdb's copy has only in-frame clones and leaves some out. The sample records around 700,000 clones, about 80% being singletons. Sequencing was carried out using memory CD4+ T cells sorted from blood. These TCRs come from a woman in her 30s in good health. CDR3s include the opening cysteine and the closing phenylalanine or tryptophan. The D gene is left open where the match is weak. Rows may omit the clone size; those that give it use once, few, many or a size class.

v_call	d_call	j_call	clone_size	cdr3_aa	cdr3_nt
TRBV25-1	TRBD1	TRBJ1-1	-	CASSGDRGHTEAFF	TGTGCCAGCAGTGGTGACAGGGGGCACACTGAAGCTTTCTTT
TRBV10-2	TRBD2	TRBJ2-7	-	CASTRTSPAHEQYF	TGCGCCAGCACCAGGACTAGCCCTGCTCACGAGCAGTACTTC
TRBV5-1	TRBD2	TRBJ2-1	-	CASSSLLSGAYNEQFF	TGCGCCAGCAGCTCGCTCCTTAGCGGGGCCTACAATGAGCAGTTCTTC
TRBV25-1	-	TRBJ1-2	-	CASSPQGTNYGYTF	TGTGCCAGCAGCCCTCAGGGGACCAACTATGGCTACACCTTC
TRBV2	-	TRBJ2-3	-	CASSVFGVTDTQYF	TGTGCCAGCAGTGTGTTCGGCGTCACAGATACGCAGTATTTT
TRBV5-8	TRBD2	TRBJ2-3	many	CASSLEGLAGLADTQYF	TGTGCCAGCAGCTTGGAAGGACTAGCGGGACTCGCAGATACGCAGTATTTT
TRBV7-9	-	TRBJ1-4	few	CASSFSRVSVGKLFF	TGTGCCAGCAGCTTTTCCCGAGTCTCAGTTGGAAAACTGTTTTTT
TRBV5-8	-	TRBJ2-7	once	CASSYPRDFPYEQYF	TGTGCCAGCAGCTACCCTCGCGACTTTCCCTACGAGCAGTACTTC
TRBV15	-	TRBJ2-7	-	CATSRFRDTYEQYF	TGTGCCACCAGCAGGTTCCGGGACACCTACGAGCAGTACTTC
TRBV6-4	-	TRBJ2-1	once	CASSGDQGYEQFF	TGTGCCAGCAGTGGCGATCAGGGGTATGAGCAGTTCTTC
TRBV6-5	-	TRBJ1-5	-	CASSKGIHSNQPQHF	TGTGCCAGCAGTAAGGGAATCCACAGCAATCAGCCCCAGCATTTT